This T cell receptor beta chain was sequenced in a study of T cell changes during pregnancy in multiple sclerosis. Repertoires were generated with immunoSEQ multiplex PCR, while TCRdb's copy carries only in-frame clones and drops some. Among tens of thousands of clones, more than 80% were seen once, and the ten largest hold roughly 1.2%. CDR3 length equals 12 residues. Trimming stripped 4 bases from V and 8 bases from J, with 11 bases between. The germline CDR1 and CDR2 sequences are SGHAT and FQNNGV. The rearrangement uses TRBV11-2 and TRBJ1-2, with D perhaps TRBD1 (6 bases). This receptor was identified in a female donor with multiple sclerosis, enrolled in a pregnancy study. Material: peripheral blood, obtained in the third trimester of pregnancy. CDR3 DNA sequence: TGTGCCAGCAGCTCATTTACAGGGGGCTACACCTTC. This sequence encodes CASSSFTGGYTF.